The clone carrying this T cell receptor beta chain was detected once. The antigen remains unidentified. Germline trimming cut 4 bases from V and 2 bases from J; bases unmatched to any gene: 4. This CDR3 comprises 15 residues. Germline-derived CDR1 and CDR2 are SGHRS and YFSETQ. This record belongs to a study of cytomegalovirus exposure and HLA in healthy donors. Study-wide points: The authors enumerated 164 TCR beta chains as linked to cytomegalovirus.

Sequencing was performed with immunoSEQ multiplex PCR; in TCRdb, only in-frame clones are kept and a portion is missing. The sample carries about 160,000 clones, 96% recorded once. Sequencing input: PBMCs. The chain is built from TRBV5-1 and TRBJ2-5, with 11 bases lining up with TRBD2. The TCR sequence derives from a woman aged 18-29 years in good health and CMV-seronegative. For the CDR3, the DNA is TGCGCCAGCAGCACGTTAGCGGGGGGGCAAGAGACCCAGTACTTC. As protein: CASSTLAGGQETQYF.